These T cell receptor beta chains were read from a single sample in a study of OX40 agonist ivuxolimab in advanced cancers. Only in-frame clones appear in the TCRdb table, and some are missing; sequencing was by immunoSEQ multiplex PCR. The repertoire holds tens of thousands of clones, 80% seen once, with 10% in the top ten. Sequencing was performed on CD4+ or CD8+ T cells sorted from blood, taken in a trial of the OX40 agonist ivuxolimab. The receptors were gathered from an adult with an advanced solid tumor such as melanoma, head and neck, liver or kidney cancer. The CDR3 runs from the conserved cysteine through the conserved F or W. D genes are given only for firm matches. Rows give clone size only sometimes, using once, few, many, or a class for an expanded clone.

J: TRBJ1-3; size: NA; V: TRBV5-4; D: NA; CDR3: CASSLVGRGGNTIYF; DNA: TGTGCCAGCAGCTTAGTCGGACGCGGTGGAAACACCATATATTTT
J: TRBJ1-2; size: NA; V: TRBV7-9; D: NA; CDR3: CASSLGQADGYTF; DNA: TGTGCCAGCAGCTTGGGGCAAGCGGATGGCTACACCTTC
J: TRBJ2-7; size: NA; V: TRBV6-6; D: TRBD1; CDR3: CASTRDRTYEQYF; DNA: TGTGCCAGCACCCGGGACAGAACCTACGAGCAGTACTTC
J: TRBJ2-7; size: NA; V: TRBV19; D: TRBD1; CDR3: CASAQGVYYEQYF; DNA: TGTGCCAGCGCACAGGGGGTCTACTACGAGCAGTACTTC
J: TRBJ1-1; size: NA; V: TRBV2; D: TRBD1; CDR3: CASTKDRGLNTEAFF; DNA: TGTGCCAGCACCAAGGACAGGGGCCTGAACACTGAAGCTTTCTTT
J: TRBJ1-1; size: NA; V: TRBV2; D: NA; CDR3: CASTWGQNTEAFF; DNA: TGTGCCAGCACCTGGGGTCAGAACACTGAAGCTTTCTTT
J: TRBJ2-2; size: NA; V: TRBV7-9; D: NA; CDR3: CASSTQTGRPGELFF; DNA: TGTGCCAGCAGCACCCAGACGGGGCGGCCCGGGGAGCTGTTTTTT
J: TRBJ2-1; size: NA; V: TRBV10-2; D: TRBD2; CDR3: CASSEIPGLGINEQFF; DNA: TGCGCCAGCAGTGAGATCCCGGGACTAGGTATCAATGAGCAGTTCTTC
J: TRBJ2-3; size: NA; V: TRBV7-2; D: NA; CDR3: CASSLDPGRLDTQYF; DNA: TGTGCCAGCAGCTTGGACCCCGGGAGATTAGATACGCAGTATTTT
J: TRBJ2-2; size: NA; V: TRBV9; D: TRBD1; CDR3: CASSASGGTGVTGELFF; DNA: TGTGCCAGCAGCGCCTCAGGGGGGACAGGAGTCACCGGGGAGCTGTTTTTT
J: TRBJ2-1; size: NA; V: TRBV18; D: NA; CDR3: CASSPSGLSYNEQFF; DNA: TGTGCCAGCTCCCCGAGCGGACTCTCCTACAATGAGCAGTTCTTC
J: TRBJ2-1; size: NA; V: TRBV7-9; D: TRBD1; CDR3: CASSFAKGAGWNNEQFF; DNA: TGTGCCAGCAGCTTTGCCAAGGGGGCAGGATGGAACAATGAGCAGTTCTTC
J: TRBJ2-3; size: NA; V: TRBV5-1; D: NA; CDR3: CASSLAGTDTQYF; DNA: TGCGCCAGCAGCTTGGCGGGAACAGATACGCAGTATTTT
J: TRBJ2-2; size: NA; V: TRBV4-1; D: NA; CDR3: CASSQRDGTGELFF; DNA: TGCGCCAGCAGCCAAAGAGACGGGACCGGGGAGCTGTTTTTT
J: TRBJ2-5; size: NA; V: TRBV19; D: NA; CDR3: CASSIGGYQETQYF; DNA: TGTGCCAGTAGTATAGGCGGGTACCAAGAGACCCAGTACTTC
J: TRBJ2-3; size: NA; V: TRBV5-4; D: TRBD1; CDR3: CASSLRTGQGATDTQYF; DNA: TGTGCCAGCAGCTTGCGAACGGGACAGGGGGCTACAGATACGCAGTATTTT
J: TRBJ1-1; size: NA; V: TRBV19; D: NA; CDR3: CASRVTVNTEAFF; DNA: TGTGCCAGTAGGGTTACAGTTAACACTGAAGCTTTCTTT
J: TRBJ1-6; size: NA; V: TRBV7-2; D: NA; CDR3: CASSLGGYLKSPLHF; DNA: TGTGCCAGCAGCTTAGGTGGATACCTGAAGTCACCCCTCCACTTT
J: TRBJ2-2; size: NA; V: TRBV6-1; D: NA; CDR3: CASSGQEFGELFF; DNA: TGTGCCAGCAGTGGACAGGAATTTGGGGAGCTGTTTTTT
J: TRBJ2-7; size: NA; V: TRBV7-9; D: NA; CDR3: CASSNLGATAYEQYF; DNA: TGTGCCAGCAGTAACCTGGGTGCGACAGCCTACGAGCAGTACTTC
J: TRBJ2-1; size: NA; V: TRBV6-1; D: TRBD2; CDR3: CASSAGGPYEQFF; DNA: TGTGCCAGCAGTGCGGGAGGGCCTTATGAGCAGTTCTTC
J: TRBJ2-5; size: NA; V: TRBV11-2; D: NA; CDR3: CASSPQETQYF; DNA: TGTGCCAGCAGCCCACAAGAGACCCAGTACTTC
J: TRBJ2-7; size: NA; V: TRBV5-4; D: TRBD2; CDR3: CASSWGGLTYEQYF; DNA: TGTGCCAGCAGCTGGGGGGGTCTGACCTACGAGCAGTACTTC
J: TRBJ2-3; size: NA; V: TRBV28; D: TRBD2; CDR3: CASSILAGGPTDTQYF; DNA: TGTGCCAGCAGTATACTAGCGGGAGGGCCCACAGATACGCAGTATTTT
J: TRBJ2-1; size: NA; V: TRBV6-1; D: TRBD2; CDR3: CASSEFTSGPFNEQFF; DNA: TGTGCCAGCAGTGAATTCACTAGCGGACCGTTCAATGAGCAGTTCTTC
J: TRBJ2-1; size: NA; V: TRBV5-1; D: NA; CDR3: CASSFRSWERIYNEQFF; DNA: TGCGCCAGCAGCTTCCGGTCCTGGGAGAGAATCTACAATGAGCAGTTCTTC
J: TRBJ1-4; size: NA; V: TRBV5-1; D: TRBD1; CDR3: CASSWGSWTGAFGEKLFF; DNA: TGCGCCAGCAGCTGGGGATCGTGGACAGGGGCGTTCGGCGAAAAACTGTTTTTT
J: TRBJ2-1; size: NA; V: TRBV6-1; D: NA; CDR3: CASRAGTDYYNEQFF; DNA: TGTGCCAGCAGAGCCGGGACGGACTACTACAATGAGCAGTTCTTC
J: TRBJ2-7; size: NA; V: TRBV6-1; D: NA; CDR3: CASSEQGQFSYEQYF; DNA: TGTGCCAGCAGTGAACAGGGACAATTCTCCTACGAGCAGTACTTC
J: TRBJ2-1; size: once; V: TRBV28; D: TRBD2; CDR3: CASSGLASSSYNEQFF; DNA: TGTGCCAGCAGCGGACTAGCGTCGAGCTCCTACAATGAGCAGTTCTTC
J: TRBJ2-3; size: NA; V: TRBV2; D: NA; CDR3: CASSGISTDTQYF; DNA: TGTGCCAGCTCGGGCATTAGCACAGATACGCAGTATTTT
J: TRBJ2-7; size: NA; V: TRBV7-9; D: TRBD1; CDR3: CASTPTGHSYEQYF; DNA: TGTGCCAGCACCCCGACAGGGCACTCCTACGAGCAGTACTTC
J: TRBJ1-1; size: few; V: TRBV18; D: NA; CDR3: CASSPQGTNMNTEAFF; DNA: TGTGCCAGCTCACCACAGGGAACAAACATGAACACTGAAGCTTTCTTT